This T cell receptor beta chain was sequenced during a study of liver allograft versus peripheral blood T cells. About the research overall: Repertoires from peripheral blood of liver transplant recipients were compared with those inside their transplanted livers.

TCRdb re-called the reads through MiXCR, storing one row per CDR3 protein. The repertoire includes approximately 3,500 distinct CDR3 sequences, roughly 18% of them detected once, and over 15% sits in the top ten. To note about this clonotype: Its antigen is not known. A read error is the likely source, as a far larger clone sits one nucleotide away.

Points from the study as a whole: Liver allograft repertoires of T cell receptors reportedly diverged from peripheral blood repertoires.

The V end was cut by 7 bases, the J end by 1 base, with 10 bases between. This CDR3 comprises 13 residues. Germline CDR1 MNHNY, CDR2 SVGAGI (reference sequence). This TCR came from a human patient who had a liver transplant. Some T cells may be the graft donor's. The chain employs TRBV6-6 and TRBJ1-1; no reliable D call. CDR3 bases: TGTGCCAGCAATGAGACCGAGAACACTGAAGCTTTCTTT. Its translation is CASNETENTEAFF.